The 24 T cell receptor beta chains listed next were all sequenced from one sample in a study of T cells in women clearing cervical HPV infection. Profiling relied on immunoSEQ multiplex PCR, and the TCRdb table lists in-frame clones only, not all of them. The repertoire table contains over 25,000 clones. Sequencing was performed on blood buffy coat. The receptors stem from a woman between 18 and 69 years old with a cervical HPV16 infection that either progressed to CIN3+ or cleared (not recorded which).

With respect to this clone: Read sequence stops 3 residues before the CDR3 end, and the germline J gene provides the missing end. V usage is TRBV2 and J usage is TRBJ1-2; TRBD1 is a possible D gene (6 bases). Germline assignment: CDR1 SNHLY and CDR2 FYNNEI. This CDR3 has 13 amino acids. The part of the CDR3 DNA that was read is TGTGCCCGAGGGGGGGCTTCCGGCTACGAC. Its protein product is CARGGASGYD. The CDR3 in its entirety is CARGGASGYDYTF.

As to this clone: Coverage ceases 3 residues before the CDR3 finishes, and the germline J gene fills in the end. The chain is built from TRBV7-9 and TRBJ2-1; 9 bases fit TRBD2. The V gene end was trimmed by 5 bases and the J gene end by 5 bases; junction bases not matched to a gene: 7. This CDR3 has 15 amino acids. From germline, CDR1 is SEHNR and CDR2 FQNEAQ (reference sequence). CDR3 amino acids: CASSISGGSNNEQFF. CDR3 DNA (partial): TGTGCCAGCAGCATAAGCGGGGGGTCCAACAATGAG.

Partial CDR3 DNA: TGTGCCAGCAGCATTCTTAGGACAGGGACGACTGAA. It codes for CASSILRTGTTE. The full CDR3 is CASSILRTGTTEAFF. The gene calls are TRBV7-2 and TRBJ1-1; 8 bases are a match to TRBD1. The read ends 3 residues early relative to the CDR3; the germline J gene fills the gap. With 5 bases clipped from V and 5 bases from J, the junction kept 10 bases outside the gene matches. Germline V gene sequence: CDR1 SGHTA, CDR2 FQGNSA. The CDR3 sequence is 15 residues long.

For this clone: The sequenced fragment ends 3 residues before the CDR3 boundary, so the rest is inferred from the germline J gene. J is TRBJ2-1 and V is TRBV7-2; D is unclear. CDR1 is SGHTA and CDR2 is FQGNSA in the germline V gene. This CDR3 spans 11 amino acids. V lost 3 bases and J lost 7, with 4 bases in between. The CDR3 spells CASSFANEQFF. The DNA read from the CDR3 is TGTGCCAGCAGCTTTGCGAATGAG.

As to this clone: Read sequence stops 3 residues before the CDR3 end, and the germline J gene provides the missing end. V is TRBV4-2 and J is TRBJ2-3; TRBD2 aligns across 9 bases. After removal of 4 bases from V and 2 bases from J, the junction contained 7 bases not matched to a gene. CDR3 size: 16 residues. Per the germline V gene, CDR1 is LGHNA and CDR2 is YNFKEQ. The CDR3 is CASSLIAGASTDTQYF. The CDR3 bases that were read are TGTGCCAGCAGCCTAATAGCGGGGGCTTCCACAGATACG.

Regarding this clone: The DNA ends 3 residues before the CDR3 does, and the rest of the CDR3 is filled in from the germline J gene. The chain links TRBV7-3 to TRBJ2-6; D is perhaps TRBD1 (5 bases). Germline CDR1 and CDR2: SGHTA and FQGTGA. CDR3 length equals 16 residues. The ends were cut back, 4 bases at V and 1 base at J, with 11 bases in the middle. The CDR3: CASSSSTASGANVLTF. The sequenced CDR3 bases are TGTGCCAGCAGCTCGTCGACAGCTTCTGGGGCCAACGTC.

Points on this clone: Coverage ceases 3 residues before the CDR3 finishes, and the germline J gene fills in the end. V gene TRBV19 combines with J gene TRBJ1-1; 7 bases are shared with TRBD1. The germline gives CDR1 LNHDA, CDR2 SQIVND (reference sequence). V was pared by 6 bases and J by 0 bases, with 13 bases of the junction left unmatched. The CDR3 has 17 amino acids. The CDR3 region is CASRPRRGQFMNTEAFF. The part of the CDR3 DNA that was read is TGTGCCAGTAGACCTCGGAGGGGGCAATTTATGAACACTGAA. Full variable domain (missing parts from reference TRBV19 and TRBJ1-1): DGGITQSPKYLFRKEGQNVTLSCEQNLNHDAMYWYRQDPGQGLRLIYYSQIVNDFQKGDIAEGYSVSREKKESFPLTVTSAQKNPTAFYLCASRPRRGQFMNTEAFFGQGTRLTVV.

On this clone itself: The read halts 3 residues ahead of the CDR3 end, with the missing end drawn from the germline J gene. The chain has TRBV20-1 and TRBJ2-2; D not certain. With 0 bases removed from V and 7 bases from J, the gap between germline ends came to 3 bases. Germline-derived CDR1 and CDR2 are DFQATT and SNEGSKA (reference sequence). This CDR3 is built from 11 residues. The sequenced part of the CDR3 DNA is TGCAGTGCTAGAGATATCGGGGAG. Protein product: CSARDIGE. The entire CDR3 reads CSARDIGELFF.

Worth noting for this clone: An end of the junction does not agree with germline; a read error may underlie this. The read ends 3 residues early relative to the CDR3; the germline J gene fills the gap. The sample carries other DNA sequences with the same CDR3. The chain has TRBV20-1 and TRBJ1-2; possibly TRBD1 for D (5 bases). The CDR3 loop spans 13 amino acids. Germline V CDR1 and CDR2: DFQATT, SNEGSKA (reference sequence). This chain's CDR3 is CSAVGGGDYGYTF. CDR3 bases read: TGCAGTGCGGTGGGGGGTGGGGACTATGGT.

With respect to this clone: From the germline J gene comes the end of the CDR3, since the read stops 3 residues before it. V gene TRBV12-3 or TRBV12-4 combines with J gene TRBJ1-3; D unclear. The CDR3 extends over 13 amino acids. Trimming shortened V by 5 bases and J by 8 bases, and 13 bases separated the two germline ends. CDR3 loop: CASSLYSVDTIYF. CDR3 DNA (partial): TGTGCCAGCAGTCTCTACTCGGTTGACACC.

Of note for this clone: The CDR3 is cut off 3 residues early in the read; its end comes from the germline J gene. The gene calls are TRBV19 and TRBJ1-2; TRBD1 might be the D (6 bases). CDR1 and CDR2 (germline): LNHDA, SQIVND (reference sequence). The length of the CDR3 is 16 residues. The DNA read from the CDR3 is TGTGCCAGTAGTGCCCCGGGGCGGGGGGGCACCTACGAC. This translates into CASSAPGRGGTYD. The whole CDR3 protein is CASSAPGRGGTYDYTF.

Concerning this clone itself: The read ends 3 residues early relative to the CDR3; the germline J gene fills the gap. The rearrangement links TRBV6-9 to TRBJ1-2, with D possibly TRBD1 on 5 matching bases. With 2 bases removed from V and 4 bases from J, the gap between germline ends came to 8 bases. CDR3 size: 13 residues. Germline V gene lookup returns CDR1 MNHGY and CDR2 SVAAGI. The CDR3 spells CASSYRGLYGYTF. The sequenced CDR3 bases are TGTGCCAGCAGTTATAGGGGCCTCTATGGC.

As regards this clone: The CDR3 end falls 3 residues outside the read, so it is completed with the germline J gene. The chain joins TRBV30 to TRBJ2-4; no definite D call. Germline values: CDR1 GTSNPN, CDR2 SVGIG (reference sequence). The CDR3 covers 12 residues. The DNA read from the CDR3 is TGTGCCTGGAGTTCCCGACATCTTGGT. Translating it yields CAWSSRHLG. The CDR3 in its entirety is CAWSSRHLGQYF.

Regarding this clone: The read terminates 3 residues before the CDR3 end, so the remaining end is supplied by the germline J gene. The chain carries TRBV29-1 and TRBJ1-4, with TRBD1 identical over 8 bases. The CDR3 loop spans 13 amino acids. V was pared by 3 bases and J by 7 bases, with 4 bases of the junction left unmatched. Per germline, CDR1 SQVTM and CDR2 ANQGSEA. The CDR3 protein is CSVDVTGGEKLFF. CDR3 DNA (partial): TGCAGCGTTGATGTAACAGGGGGTGAAAAA.

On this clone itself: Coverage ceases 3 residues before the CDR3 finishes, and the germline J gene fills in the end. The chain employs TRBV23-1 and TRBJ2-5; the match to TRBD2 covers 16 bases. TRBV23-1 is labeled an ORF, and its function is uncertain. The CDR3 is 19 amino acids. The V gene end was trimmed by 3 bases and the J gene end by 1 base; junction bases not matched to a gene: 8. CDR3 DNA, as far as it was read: TGCGCCAGCAGTCATAACGGGACTAGCGGGGGGGCCCCCCAAGAGACC. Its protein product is CASSHNGTSGGAPQET. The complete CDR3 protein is CASSHNGTSGGAPQETQYF.

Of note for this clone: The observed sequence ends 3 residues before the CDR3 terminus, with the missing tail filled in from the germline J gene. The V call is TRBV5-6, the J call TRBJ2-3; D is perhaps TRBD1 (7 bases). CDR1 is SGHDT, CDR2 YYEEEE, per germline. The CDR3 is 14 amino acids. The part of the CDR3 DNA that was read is TGTGCCACCCAAAGAGGAGGGGGCGATCAGCCG. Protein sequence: CATQRGGGDQP. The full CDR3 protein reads CATQRGGGDQPQYF.

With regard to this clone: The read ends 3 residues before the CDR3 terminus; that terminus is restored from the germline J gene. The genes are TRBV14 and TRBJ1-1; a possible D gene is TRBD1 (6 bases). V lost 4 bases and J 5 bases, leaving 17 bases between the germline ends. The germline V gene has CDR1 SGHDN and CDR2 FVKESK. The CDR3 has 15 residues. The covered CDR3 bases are TGTGCCAGCAGCCCCCCTACAGGGTGGGCGACTGAA. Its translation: CASSPPTGWATE. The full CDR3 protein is CASSPPTGWATEAFF.

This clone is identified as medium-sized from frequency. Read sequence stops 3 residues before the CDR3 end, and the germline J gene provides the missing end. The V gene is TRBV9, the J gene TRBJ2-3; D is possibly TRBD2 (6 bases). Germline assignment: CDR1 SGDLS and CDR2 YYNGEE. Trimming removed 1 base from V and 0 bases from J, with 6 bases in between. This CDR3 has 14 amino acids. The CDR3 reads CASSVSGSTDTQYF. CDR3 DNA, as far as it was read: TGTGCCAGCAGCGTAAGCGGGAGCACAGATACG.

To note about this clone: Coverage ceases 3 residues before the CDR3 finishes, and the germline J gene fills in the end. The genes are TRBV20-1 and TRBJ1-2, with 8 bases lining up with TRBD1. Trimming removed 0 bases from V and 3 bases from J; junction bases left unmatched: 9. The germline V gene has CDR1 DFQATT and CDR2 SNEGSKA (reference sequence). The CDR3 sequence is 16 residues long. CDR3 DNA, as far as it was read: TGCAGTGCTAGAGATGAGGGGACAGGTACCTACTATGGC. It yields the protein CSARDEGTGTYYG. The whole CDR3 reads CSARDEGTGTYYGYTF.

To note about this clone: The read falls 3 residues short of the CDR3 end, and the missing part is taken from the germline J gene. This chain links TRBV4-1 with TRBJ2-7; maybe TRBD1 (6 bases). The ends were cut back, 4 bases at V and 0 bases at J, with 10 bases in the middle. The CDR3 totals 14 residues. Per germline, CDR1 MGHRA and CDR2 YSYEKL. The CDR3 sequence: CASSLAGASYEQYF. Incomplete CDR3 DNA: TGCGCCAGCAGCCTTGCAGGGGCCTCCTACGAG.

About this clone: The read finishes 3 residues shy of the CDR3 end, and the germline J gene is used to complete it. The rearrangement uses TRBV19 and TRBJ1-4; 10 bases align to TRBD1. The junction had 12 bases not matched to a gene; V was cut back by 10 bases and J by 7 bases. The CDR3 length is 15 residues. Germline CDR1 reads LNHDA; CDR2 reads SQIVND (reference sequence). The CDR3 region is CATSMGTGESEKLFF. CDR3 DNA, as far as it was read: TGTGCCACCTCCATGGGGACAGGGGAAAGTGAAAAA.

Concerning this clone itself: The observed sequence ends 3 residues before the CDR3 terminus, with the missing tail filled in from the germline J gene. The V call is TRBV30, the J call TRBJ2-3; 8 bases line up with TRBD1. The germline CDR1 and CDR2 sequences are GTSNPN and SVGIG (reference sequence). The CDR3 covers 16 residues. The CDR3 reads CAWSVVTGVPQETQYF. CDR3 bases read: TGTGCCTGGAGTGTTGTGACAGGGGTCCCCCAAGAGACG.

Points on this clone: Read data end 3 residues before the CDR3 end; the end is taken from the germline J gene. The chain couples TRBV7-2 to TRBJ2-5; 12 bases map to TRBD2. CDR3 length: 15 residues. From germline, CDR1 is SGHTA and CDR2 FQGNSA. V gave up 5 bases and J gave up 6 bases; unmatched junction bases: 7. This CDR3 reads CASSPLTSGSKTQYF. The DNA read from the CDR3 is TGTGCCAGCAGCCCATTGACTAGCGGGAGCAAGACC.

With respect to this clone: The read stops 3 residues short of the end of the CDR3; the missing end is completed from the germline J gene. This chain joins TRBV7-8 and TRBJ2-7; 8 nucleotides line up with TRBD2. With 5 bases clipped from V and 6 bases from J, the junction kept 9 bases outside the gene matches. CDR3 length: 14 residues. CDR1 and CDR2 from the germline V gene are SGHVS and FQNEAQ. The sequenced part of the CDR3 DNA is TGTGCCAGCAGCGAACCGGGACTAGGTGTCGAG. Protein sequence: CASSEPGLGVE. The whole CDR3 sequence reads CASSEPGLGVEQYF.